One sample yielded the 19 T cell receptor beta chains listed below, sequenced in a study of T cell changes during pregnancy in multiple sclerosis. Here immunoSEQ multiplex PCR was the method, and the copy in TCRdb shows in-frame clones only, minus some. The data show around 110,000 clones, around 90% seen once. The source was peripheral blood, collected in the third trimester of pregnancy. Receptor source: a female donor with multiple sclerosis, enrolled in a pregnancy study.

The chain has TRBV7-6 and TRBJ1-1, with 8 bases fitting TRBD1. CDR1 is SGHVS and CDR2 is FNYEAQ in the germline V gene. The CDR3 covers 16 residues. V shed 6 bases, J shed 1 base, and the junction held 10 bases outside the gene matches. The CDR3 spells CASSLGTGVQNTEAFF. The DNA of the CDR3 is TGTGCCAGCAGTCTAGGGACAGGCGTCCAGAACACTGAAGCTTTCTTT.

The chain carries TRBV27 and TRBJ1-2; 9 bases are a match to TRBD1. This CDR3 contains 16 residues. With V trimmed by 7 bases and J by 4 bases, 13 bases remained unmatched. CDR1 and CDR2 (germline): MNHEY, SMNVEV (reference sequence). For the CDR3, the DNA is TGTGCCAGCACCCCGTTCGACAGGGGGGATTCCTATGGCTACACCTTC. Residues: CASTPFDRGDSYGYTF.

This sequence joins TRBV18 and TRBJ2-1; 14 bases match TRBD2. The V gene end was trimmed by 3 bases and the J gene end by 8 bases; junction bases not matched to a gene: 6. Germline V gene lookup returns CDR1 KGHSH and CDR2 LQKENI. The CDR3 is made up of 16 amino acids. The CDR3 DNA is TGTGCCAGCTCACCCCCGGGACTAGCGGGAGTCGATGAGCAGTTCTTC. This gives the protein CASSPPGLAGVDEQFF.

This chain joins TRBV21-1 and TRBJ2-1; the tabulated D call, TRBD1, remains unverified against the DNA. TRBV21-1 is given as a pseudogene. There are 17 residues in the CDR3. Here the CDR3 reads CASSKPPRGSSYNEQFF. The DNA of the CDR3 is TGTGCCAGCAGCAAACCCCCTAGGGGGAGCTCCTACAATGAGCAGTTCTTC.

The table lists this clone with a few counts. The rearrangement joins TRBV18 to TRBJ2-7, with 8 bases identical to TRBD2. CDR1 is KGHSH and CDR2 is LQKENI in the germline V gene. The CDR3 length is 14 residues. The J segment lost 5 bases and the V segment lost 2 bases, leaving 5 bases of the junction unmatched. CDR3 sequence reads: CASSPGISGDEQYF. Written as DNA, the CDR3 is TGTGCCAGCTCACCAGGAATTAGCGGGGACGAGCAGTACTTC.

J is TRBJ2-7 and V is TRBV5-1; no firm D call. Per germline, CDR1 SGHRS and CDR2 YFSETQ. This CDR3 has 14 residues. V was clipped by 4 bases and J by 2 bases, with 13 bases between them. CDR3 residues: CASSPPIPTYEQYF. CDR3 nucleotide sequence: TGCGCCAGCAGCCCCCCGATACCTACCTACGAGCAGTACTTC.

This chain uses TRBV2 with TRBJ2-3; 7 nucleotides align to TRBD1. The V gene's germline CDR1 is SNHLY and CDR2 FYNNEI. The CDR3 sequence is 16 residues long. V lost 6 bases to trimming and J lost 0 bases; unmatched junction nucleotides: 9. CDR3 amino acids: CASRGTTGSSTDTQYF. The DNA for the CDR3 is TGTGCCAGCAGAGGGACGACAGGGAGCAGCACAGATACGCAGTATTTT.

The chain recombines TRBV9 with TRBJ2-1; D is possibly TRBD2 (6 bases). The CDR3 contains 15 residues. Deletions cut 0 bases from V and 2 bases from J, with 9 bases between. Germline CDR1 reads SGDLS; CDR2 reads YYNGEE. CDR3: CASSVGGGAYNEQFF. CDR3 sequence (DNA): TGTGCCAGCAGCGTAGGGGGCGGGGCCTACAATGAGCAGTTCTTC.

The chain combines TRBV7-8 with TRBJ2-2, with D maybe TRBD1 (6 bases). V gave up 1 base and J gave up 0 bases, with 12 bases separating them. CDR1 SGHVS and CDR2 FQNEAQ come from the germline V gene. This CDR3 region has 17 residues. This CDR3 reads CASSLGTGPSNTGELFF. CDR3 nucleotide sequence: TGTGCCAGCAGCTTAGGTACAGGGCCTTCGAACACCGGGGAGCTGTTTTTT.

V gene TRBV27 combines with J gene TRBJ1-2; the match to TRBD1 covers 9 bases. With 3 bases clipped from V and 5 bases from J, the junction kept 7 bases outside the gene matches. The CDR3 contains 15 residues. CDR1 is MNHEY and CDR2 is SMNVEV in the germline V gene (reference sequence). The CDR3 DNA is TGTGCCAGCAGTTTCTCACGCGGGACAGGGTATGGCTACACCTTC. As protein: CASSFSRGTGYGYTF.

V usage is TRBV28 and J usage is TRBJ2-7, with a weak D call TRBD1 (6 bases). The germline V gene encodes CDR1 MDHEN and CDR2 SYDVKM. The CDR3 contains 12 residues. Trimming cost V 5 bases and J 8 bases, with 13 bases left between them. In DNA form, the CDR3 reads TGTGCCAGCAGTCGGCCGGGACAACAGCAGTACTTC. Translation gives CASSRPGQQQYF.

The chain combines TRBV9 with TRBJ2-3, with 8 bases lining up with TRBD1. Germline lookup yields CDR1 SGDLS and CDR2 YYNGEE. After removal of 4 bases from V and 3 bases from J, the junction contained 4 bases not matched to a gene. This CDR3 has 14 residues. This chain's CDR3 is CASSPQGATDTQYF. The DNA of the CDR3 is TGTGCCAGCAGCCCCCAGGGGGCGACAGATACGCAGTATTTT.

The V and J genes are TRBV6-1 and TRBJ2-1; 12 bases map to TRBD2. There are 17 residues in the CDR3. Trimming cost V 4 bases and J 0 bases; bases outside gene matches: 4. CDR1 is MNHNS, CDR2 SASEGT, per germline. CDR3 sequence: CASSATSGGSSYNEQFF. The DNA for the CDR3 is TGTGCCAGCAGTGCAACTAGCGGGGGGAGCTCCTACAATGAGCAGTTCTTC.

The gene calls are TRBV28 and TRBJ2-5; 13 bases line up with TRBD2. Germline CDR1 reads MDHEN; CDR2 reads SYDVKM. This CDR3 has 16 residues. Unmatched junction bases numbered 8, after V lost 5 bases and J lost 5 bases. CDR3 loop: CASSPFTSGRGETQYF. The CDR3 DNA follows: TGTGCCAGCAGTCCCTTTACTAGCGGGAGGGGGGAGACCCAGTACTTC. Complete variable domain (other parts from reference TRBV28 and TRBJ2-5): DVKVTQSSRYLVKRTGEKVFLECVQDMDHENMFWYRQDPGLGLRLIYFSYDVKMKEKGDIPEGYSVSREKKERFSLILESASTNQTSMYLCASSPFTSGRGETQYFGPGTRLLVL.

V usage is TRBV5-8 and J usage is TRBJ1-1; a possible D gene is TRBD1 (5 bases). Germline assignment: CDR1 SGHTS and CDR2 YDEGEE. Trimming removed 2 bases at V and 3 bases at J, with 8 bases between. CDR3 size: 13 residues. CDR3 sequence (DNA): TGTGCCAGCAGCTTCGACAGTTACACTGAAGCTTTCTTT. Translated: CASSFDSYTEAFF. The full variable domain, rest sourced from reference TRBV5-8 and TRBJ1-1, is EAGVTQSPTHLIKTRGQQATLRCSPISGHTSVYWYQQALGLGLQFLLWYDEGEERNRGNFPPRFSGRQFPNYSSELNVNALELEDSALYLCASSFDSYTEAFFGQGTRLTVV.

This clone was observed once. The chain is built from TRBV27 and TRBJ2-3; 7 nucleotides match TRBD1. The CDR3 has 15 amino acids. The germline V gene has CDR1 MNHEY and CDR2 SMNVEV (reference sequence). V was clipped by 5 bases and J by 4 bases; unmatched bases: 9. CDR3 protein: CASSPPGQLPDTQYF. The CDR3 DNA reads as TGTGCCAGCAGTCCTCCGGGACAGCTGCCAGATACGCAGTATTTT.

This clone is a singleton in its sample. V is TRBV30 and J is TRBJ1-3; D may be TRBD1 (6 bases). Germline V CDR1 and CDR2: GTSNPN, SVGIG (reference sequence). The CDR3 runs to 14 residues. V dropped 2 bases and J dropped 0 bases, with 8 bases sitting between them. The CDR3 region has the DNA TGTGCCTGGAGTACAGGGTCCTCTGGAAACACCATATATTTT. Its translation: CAWSTGSSGNTIYF.

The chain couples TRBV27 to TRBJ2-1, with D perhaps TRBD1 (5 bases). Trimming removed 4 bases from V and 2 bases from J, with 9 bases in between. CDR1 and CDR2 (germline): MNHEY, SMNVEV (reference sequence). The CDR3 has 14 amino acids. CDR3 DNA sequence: TGTGCCAGCAGTTACTGGGGCCCCTACAATGAGCAGTTCTTC. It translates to CASSYWGPYNEQFF.

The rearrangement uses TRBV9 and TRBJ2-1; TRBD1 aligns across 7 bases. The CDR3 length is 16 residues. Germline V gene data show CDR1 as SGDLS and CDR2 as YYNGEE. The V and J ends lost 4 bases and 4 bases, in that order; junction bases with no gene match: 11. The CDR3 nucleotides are TGTGCCAGCAGCTGGACCACAGGGGAGAGTTACAATGAGCAGTTCTTC. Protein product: CASSWTTGESYNEQFF.